Presented here are 14 T cell receptor beta chains from one specimen sequenced in a study of blood T cell repertoires in COVID-19. Method: immunoSEQ multiplex PCR; TCRdb's copy keeps in-frame clones and lacks some. The data hold 55,000 to 70,000 clones, with roughly four fifths observed a single time. Input material: peripheral blood. Receptors were obtained from a woman over 75 with acute or convalescent COVID-19.

The chain couples TRBV11-2 to TRBJ2-7, with TRBD1 identical over 7 bases. J was trimmed by 2 bases and V by 5 bases; bases with no gene match: 9. CDR1 is SGHAT and CDR2 is FQNNGV in the germline V gene. This CDR3 is built from 15 residues. CDR3 in amino acids: CASSPGQRAPYEQYF. The DNA for the CDR3 is TGTGCCAGCAGCCCGGGACAGAGGGCACCCTACGAGCAGTACTTC.

This clone was recorded a few times. The CDR3: CASRYGTQNTEAFF. DNA of the CDR3: TGTGCCAGCAGGTACGGGACACAGAACACTGAAGCTTTCTTT. V and J are TRBV28 and TRBJ1-1, with D possibly TRBD1 on 6 matching bases. The CDR3 covers 14 residues. The V gene lost 6 bases and the J gene lost 1 base, with 12 bases spanning the gap. Germline V gives CDR1 MDHEN, CDR2 SYDVKM. Full variable domain (remainder filled in from reference TRBV28 and TRBJ1-1): DVKVTQSSRYLVKRTGEKVFLECVQDMDHENMFWYRQDPGLGLRLIYFSYDVKMKEKGDIPEGYSVSREKKERFSLILESASTNQTSMYLCASRYGTQNTEAFFGQGTRLTVV.

The chain uses TRBV2 and TRBJ2-3; D is perhaps TRBD1 (5 bases). The CDR3 runs 17 residues. The V end lost 4 bases, the J end lost 10 bases, and 27 bases lay between the germline ends. In germline, CDR1 is SNHLY, CDR2 FYNNEI. Here the CDR3 reads CASSGDSRGLPSGSQYF. Here the CDR3 DNA reads TGTGCCAGCAGTGGAGACAGCCGAGGTCTACCCTCAGGGTCGCAGTATTTT.

CDR3: CASSLLGQPNTEAFF. The CDR3 DNA follows: TGTGCCAGCAGCCTATTAGGACAGCCTAACACTGAAGCTTTCTTT. This chain uses TRBV6-5 with TRBJ1-1; TRBD1 is a possible D gene (6 bases). This CDR3 contains 15 residues. V was cut by 6 bases and J by 2 bases, with 16 bases left in between. The V gene's germline CDR1 is MNHEY and CDR2 SVGAGI.

This rearrangement joins TRBV9 to TRBJ2-2; D ambiguous. Germline values: CDR1 SGDLS, CDR2 YYNGEE. The CDR3 length is 15 residues. The V end lost 4 bases, the J end lost 4 bases, and 14 bases lay between the germline ends. The CDR3 DNA is TGTGCCAGCAGCTTCGACGGCACGGGCACCGGGGAGCTGTTTTTT. Its translation: CASSFDGTGTGELFF.

This clone was detected only once. The chain carries TRBV7-9 and TRBJ1-2, with 7 bases lining up with TRBD1. The CDR3 extends over 13 amino acids. The V segment lost 5 bases and the J segment 8 bases; nucleotides outside the gene matches: 8. Germline V CDR1 and CDR2: SEHNR, FQNEAQ (reference sequence). The CDR3 DNA is TGTGCCAGCAGCAACCGGACAGGAGGAGGCTACACCTTC. Its translation is CASSNRTGGGYTF.

The chain couples TRBV14 to TRBJ2-7; unclear D gene. The CDR3 loop spans 16 amino acids. V was cut by 0 bases and J by 6 bases, with 18 bases left in between. The germline V gene encodes CDR1 SGHDN and CDR2 FVKESK. The CDR3 is CASSQDVGRIPSEQYF. CDR3 DNA: TGTGCCAGCAGCCAAGACGTCGGCAGGATCCCTTCCGAGCAGTACTTC.

The gene calls are TRBV30 and TRBJ1-2; D is uncertain. This CDR3 contains 15 residues. V lost 0 bases and J lost 5, with 16 bases in between. Germline values: CDR1 GTSNPN, CDR2 SVGIG (reference sequence). CDR3 region: CAWSVHLGVKYGYTF. DNA of the CDR3: TGTGCCTGGAGTGTACATTTAGGAGTGAAGTATGGCTACACCTTC.

This clone was recorded only once. The chain carries TRBV30 and TRBJ2-5; 8 bases match TRBD1. With 7 bases clipped from V and 2 bases from J, the junction kept 6 bases outside the gene matches. Per the germline V gene, CDR1 is GTSNPN and CDR2 is SVGIG (reference sequence). The CDR3 loop spans 13 amino acids. The CDR3 loop reads CAYPGQDQETQYF. CDR3 coding DNA: TGTGCCTACCCGGGACAGGATCAAGAGACCCAGTACTTC.

The CDR3, as DNA: TGTGCCAGCAGCCAAGCGAGGAATCTGGGGGCGAATGGCTACACCTTC. Translated: CASSQARNLGANGYTF. This chain joins TRBV4-2 and TRBJ1-2; D might be TRBD1 (6 bases). CDR3 length: 16 amino acids. Trimming took 1 base from V and 6 from J, leaving 18 bases between them. The V gene's germline CDR1 is LGHNA and CDR2 YNFKEQ.

V gene TRBV3-1 (or the pseudogene TRBV3-2) combines with J gene TRBJ1-5, with 8 bases lining up with TRBD1. CDR1 is LGHDT and CDR2 is YNNKEL in the germline V gene (reference sequence). The CDR3 length is 16 residues. J lost 5 bases, V lost 0 bases, and 6 bases had no gene match. CDR3 sequence (DNA): TGTGCCAGCAGCCAAGATTCGGCAGGGGGCGATCAGCCCCAGCATTTT. It encodes CASSQDSAGGDQPQHF.

In regard to this clone: The sample has other DNA sequences that encode this CDR3 too. The rearrangement uses TRBV6-4 and TRBJ2-1; 9 bases agree with TRBD2. This CDR3 comprises 15 residues. J was trimmed by 6 bases and V by 6 bases; bases with no gene match: 9. Germline assignment: CDR1 MRHNA and CDR2 SNTAGT. The CDR3: CASRELAGGPNEQFF. In nucleotides, the CDR3 is TGTGCCAGCAGGGAACTGGCGGGGGGGCCCAATGAGCAGTTCTTC.

V is TRBV19 and J is TRBJ1-2; D is unresolved. The V gene lost 5 bases and the J gene lost 0 bases, with 10 bases spanning the gap. The CDR3 sequence is 14 residues long. Germline CDR1 is LNHDA and CDR2 is SQIVND (reference sequence). The CDR3 is CASSRGRANYGYTF. The CDR3 nucleotides read TGTGCCAGTAGTCGAGGCAGAGCTAACTATGGCTACACCTTC.

The chain uses TRBV5-6 and TRBJ1-2; D uncertain. The CDR3 loop spans 12 amino acids. CDR1 SGHDT and CDR2 YYEEEE come from the germline V gene. V lost 7 bases and J lost 6, with 13 bases in between. The CDR3 sequence is CASGGGLDGYTF. In nucleotides, the CDR3 is TGTGCCAGCGGAGGAGGGCTTGATGGCTACACCTTC.